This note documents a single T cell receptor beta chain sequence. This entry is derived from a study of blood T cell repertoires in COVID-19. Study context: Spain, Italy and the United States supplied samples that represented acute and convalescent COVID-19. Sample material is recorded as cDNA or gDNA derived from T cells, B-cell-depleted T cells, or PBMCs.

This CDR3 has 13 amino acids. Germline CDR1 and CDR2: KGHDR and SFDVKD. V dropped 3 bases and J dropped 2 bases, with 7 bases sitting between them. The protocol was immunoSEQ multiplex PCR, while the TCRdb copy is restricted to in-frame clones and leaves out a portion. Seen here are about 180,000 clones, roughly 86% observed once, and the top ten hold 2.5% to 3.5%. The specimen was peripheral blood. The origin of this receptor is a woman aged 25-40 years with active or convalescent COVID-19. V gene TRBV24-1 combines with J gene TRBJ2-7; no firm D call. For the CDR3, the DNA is TGTGCCACCAGTGATATACTCACCTACGAGCAGTACTTC. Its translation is CATSDILTYEQYF.